The sequence of this TCR beta chain was determined in a study of cytomegalovirus exposure and HLA in healthy donors. Study in general: From 190 million or so T cells, an earlier analysis saw roughly 110 million unique TCR beta sequences.

Note on this clone: Its matching antigen is unknown.

Study conclusions and caveats: In a later analysis, most CMV-associated TCR beta chains appeared HLA-restricted.

These donors counted as nominally healthy when sampled, but unrecorded immune exposures were likely. Use of 60 Vbeta and 13 Jbeta primers characterized the PCR. Here immunoSEQ multiplex PCR was the method, and the copy in TCRdb shows in-frame clones only, minus some. This repertoire shows 150,000 to 200,000 clones, around 77% found once; its top ten account for 1%. The CDR3 covers 15 residues. Germline CDR1 SGHVS, CDR2 FNYEAQ. V was cut by 2 bases and J by 4 bases, with 12 bases left in between. The sequence was collected from a woman between 45 and 65 years old in good health and CMV-seropositive. Sequencing was carried out using PBMCs. This chain joins TRBV7-6 and TRBJ2-1, with unresolved D. CDR3 in DNA: TGTGCCAGCAGCTTACAGGCGACCACATACAATGAGCAGTTCTTC. Its protein is CASSLQATTYNEQFF.